Shown below are 19 T cell receptor beta chains from a single sample sequenced in a study of cytomegalovirus exposure and HLA in healthy donors. Some clones are missing from TCRdb's copy, which holds only in-frame ones; the method was immunoSEQ multiplex PCR. The data hold some 83,000 clones, with roughly 94% observed a single time. The specimen was PBMCs. The receptors come from a woman between 18 and 30 years old in good health and CMV-seropositive.

J is TRBJ2-7 and V is TRBV20-1; D remains unclear. CDR1 DFQATT and CDR2 SNEGSKA come from the germline V gene (reference sequence). Between the trimmed V and J ends, which lost 6 bases and 6 bases, there was a span of 12 bases. This CDR3 is 11 amino acids long. CDR3 in amino acids: CSAARFGEQYF. CDR3 nucleotide sequence: TGCAGTGCCGCCCGTTTCGGCGAGCAGTACTTC.

The chain is built from TRBV5-4 and TRBJ1-1; D ambiguous. Germline assignment: CDR1 SGHNT and CDR2 YYREEE (reference sequence). Trimming cost V 3 bases and J 3 bases, with 12 bases left between them. The CDR3 sequence is 14 residues long. The CDR3 region has the DNA TGTGCCAGCAGCTGGACGAGGGCGGACACTGAAGCTTTCTTT. This translates into CASSWTRADTEAFF. Complete variable domain (other parts from reference TRBV5-4 and TRBJ1-1): ETGVTQSPTHLIKTRGQQVTLRCSSQSGHNTVSWYQQALGQGPQFIFQYYREEENGRGNFPPRFSGLQFPNYSSELNVNALELDDSALYLCASSWTRADTEAFFGQGTRLTVV.

This clone was seen once. The genes are TRBV7-6 and TRBJ1-3, with D perhaps TRBD1 (6 bases). The CDR3 totals 16 residues. CDR1 and CDR2 (germline): SGHVS, FNYEAQ. V was pared by 3 bases and J by 0 bases, with 12 bases between. In nucleotides, the CDR3 is TGTGCCAGCAGCTTGAGAGGGGGAAGCTCTGGAAACACCATATATTTT. The encoded protein is CASSLRGGSSGNTIYF.

This rearrangement joins TRBV11-2 to TRBJ2-1; TRBD2 agrees at 8 bases. The CDR3 is 15 residues long. CDR1 is SGHAT, CDR2 FQNNGV, per germline. Trimming removed 5 bases from V and 6 bases from J; junction bases left unmatched: 9. CDR3 residues: CASSLGGGWFNEQFF. Written as DNA, the CDR3 is TGTGCCAGCAGCCTAGGCGGGGGGTGGTTCAATGAGCAGTTCTTC.

The rearrangement uses TRBV28 and TRBJ1-1; D possibly corresponds to TRBD1 (6 bases). This CDR3 has 13 residues. Trimming left V 5 bases short and J 11 bases short, with 18 bases between. Germline V gives CDR1 MDHEN, CDR2 SYDVKM. The CDR3 reads CASSLSTGSVAFF. CDR3 sequence (DNA): TGTGCCAGCAGTCTCTCGACAGGTTCGGTGGCTTTCTTT.

The CDR3 region is CASSLSGGWAFF. CDR3 bases: TGTGCCAGCAGTTTATCCGGGGGGTGGGCTTTCTTT. The gene calls are TRBV28 and TRBJ1-1, with D tentatively TRBD1 (5 bases). The CDR3 extends over 12 amino acids. Trimming pared 1 base from V and 11 bases from J, leaving 11 bases between. Germline CDR1 is MDHEN and CDR2 is SYDVKM.

J is TRBJ2-3 and V is TRBV14, with 13 bases that match TRBD2. Per germline, CDR1 SGHDN and CDR2 FVKESK. The CDR3 extends over 18 amino acids. V dropped 5 bases and J dropped 2; count of bases not matched to a gene: 10. The CDR3 nucleotides are TGTGCCAGCAGCAAATCCCGAGGACTAGCGGGGGACACAGATACGCAGTATTTT. It encodes CASSKSRGLAGDTDTQYF.

This clone showed up just a few times. The J gene is TRBJ2-7, the V gene TRBV4-1; 7 bases are shared with TRBD1. CDR1 and CDR2 (germline): MGHRA, YSYEKL. The CDR3 extends over 13 amino acids. Unmatched junction bases numbered 2, after V lost 4 bases and J lost 2 bases. CDR3 in amino acids: CASSLGQPYEQYF. The CDR3 DNA sequence: TGCGCCAGCAGCCTGGGACAGCCCTACGAGCAGTACTTC.

The rearrangement uses TRBV27 and TRBJ2-1; maybe TRBD1 (6 bases). The CDR3 totals 17 residues. The V end was cut by 4 bases, the J end by 7 bases, with 23 bases between. From germline, CDR1 is MNHEY and CDR2 SMNVEV (reference sequence). The CDR3 DNA reads as TGTGCCAGCAGTTCTTACATTACAGGGTTGAGAGGGAATGAGCAGTTCTTC. It translates to CASSSYITGLRGNEQFF.

Concerning this clone: The same CDR3 also results from other DNA sequences found in this sample. The chain recombines TRBV18 with TRBJ2-5, with 8 bases fitting TRBD2. J was trimmed by 1 base and V by 0 bases; bases with no gene match: 1. The germline gives CDR1 KGHSH, CDR2 LQKENI. CDR3 length: 15 amino acids. DNA for the CDR3: TGTGCCAGCTCACCACCTAGCGGGACCCAAGAGACCCAGTACTTC. This sequence encodes CASSPPSGTQETQYF.

The CDR3 DNA reads TGCGCCAGCAGCCGGTGGGGAGCGCTTAGCACAGATACGCAGTATTTT. Protein product: CASSRWGALSTDTQYF. This chain joins TRBV4-3 and TRBJ2-3; D is possibly TRBD2 (5 bases). The CDR3 length is 16 residues. The V and J ends lost 4 bases and 0 bases respectively, with 14 bases between them. The germline gives CDR1 LGHNA, CDR2 YSLEER.

The chain combines TRBV14 with TRBJ2-7; no reliable D call. CDR1 SGHDN and CDR2 FVKESK come from the germline V gene. This CDR3 contains 15 residues. The germline V and J ends were trimmed by 1 base and 4 bases, with 14 bases remaining between them. The CDR3 DNA follows: TGTGCCAGCAGCCAAGCGCCCGGCGGATTTTACGAGCAGTACTTC. Its translation: CASSQAPGGFYEQYF.

The chain recombines TRBV15 with TRBJ1-5, with D unresolved. The CDR3 covers 12 residues. V was trimmed by 0 bases and J by 7 bases, leaving 4 bases between them. The germline CDR1 and CDR2 sequences are LNHNV and YYDKDF (reference sequence). The DNA of the CDR3 is TGTGCCACCAGCAGAGATAGCCAGCCCCAGCATTTT. Translation gives CATSRDSQPQHF.

This clone was seen once. The chain links TRBV2 to TRBJ1-5; 7 bases match TRBD1. The CDR3 spans 14 residues. Trimming took 4 bases from V and 6 from J; bases not matched to a gene: 6. Per the germline V gene, CDR1 is SNHLY and CDR2 is FYNNEI. This chain's CDR3 is CASSGQGAGQPQHF. Written as DNA, the CDR3 is TGTGCCAGCAGTGGACAGGGTGCGGGTCAGCCCCAGCATTTT.

This chain joins TRBV28 and TRBJ2-1; 11 bases agree with TRBD2. The CDR3 covers 18 residues. With 5 bases clipped from V and 7 bases from J, the junction kept 16 bases outside the gene matches. Per the germline V gene, CDR1 is MDHEN and CDR2 is SYDVKM. The CDR3 sequence is CASSPNFSSGGPWNEQFF. The CDR3 region has the DNA TGTGCCAGCAGTCCTAACTTTTCTAGCGGGGGGCCGTGGAATGAGCAGTTCTTC.

CDR3 amino acids: CASSPEPQDDGYTF. CDR3 nucleotide sequence: TGCGCCAGCAGCCCCGAACCCCAGGATGATGGCTACACCTTC. The chain combines TRBV5-1 with TRBJ1-2; D not certain. V was cut by 4 bases and J by 6 bases, with 16 bases left in between. The germline CDR1 and CDR2 sequences are SGHRS and YFSETQ. The CDR3 is 14 amino acids.

CDR3 in DNA: TGTGCCAGCAGCTTAGACAGAAAACACCTGAACACTGAAGCTTTCTTT. Translation gives CASSLDRKHLNTEAFF. The chain combines TRBV11-1 with TRBJ1-1; D gene uncertain. The CDR3 length is 16 residues. Germline CDR1 and CDR2: SGHAT and FQDESV (reference sequence). Trimming took off 1 base at V and 0 bases at J, with 12 bases between the two ends.

The chain employs TRBV4-1 and TRBJ2-3; D remains ambiguous. The CDR3 is made up of 16 amino acids. V was pared by 3 bases and J by 6 bases, with 19 bases between. Looked up from germline, CDR1 is MGHRA and CDR2 is YSYEKL. DNA for the CDR3: TGCGCCAGCAGCCACCCTGAGGCAGTTGATAGGGATACGCAGTATTTT. Translated, it gives CASSHPEAVDRDTQYF.

The chain's CDR3 is CASSLVGVGNQPQHF. CDR3 nucleotide sequence: TGTGCCAGCAGTTTGGTAGGGGTCGGCAATCAGCCCCAGCATTTT. This chain joins TRBV27 and TRBJ1-5; possible D gene TRBD1, 5 bases. V was trimmed by 3 bases and J by 2 bases, leaving 11 bases between them. Germline assignment: CDR1 MNHEY and CDR2 SMNVEV (reference sequence). The CDR3 consists of 15 residues.